This TCR beta chain was observed in a study of T cell repertoires in cytomegalovirus infection. One entry per CDR3 protein results from TCRdb running MiXCR on the reads. The sample yields about 360,000 distinct CDR3 sequences, 15% to 20% seen once. Germline V gene sequence: CDR1 SGHAT, CDR2 FQNNGV. There are 15 residues in the CDR3. V was trimmed by 5 bases and J by 3 bases, leaving 11 bases between them. This sequence originates from a human donor in good health (CMV status not recorded). Some clones in this sample may be carry-over from other donors' samples. The chain links TRBV11-2 to TRBJ1-6, with D uncertain. The sequenced material came from PBMCs. CDR3: CASSGQLSYNSPLHF. The DNA of the CDR3 is TGTGCCAGCAGCGGTCAACTGAGCTATAATTCACCCCTCCACTTT. Full variable domain (missing parts from reference TRBV11-2 and TRBJ1-6): EAGVAQSPRYKIIEKRQSVAFWCNPISGHATLYWYQQILGQGPKLLIQFQNNGVVDDSQLPKDRFSAERLKGVDSTLKIQPAKLEDSAVYLCASSGQLSYNSPLHFGNGTRLTVT.